This TCR beta chain stems from a study of CD8 T cells in Susac syndrome. In the multiple sclerosis control group, patients were treatment-naive and had stable or active relapsing-remitting disease. Random hexamers were used to reverse transcribe the RNA input (roughly 0.5 to 1 ug). MiXCR was run by TCRdb on the immunoSEQ multiplex PCR reads, yielding one entry per CDR3 protein. The table shows around 120,000 distinct CDR3 sequences, with less than 95% occurring only once. This clonotype was obtained from a human donor with multiple sclerosis. Material for sequencing was CD4+ T cells from PBMCs.

CDR3 in amino acids: CASTLTGLGVRDTEAFF. The CDR3 nucleotides read TGTGCCAGCACCCTGACAGGGCTAGGAGTCCGGGACACTGAAGCTTTCTTT. The rearrangement joins TRBV12-3 or TRBV12-4 to TRBJ1-1; 7 nucleotides match TRBD1. This CDR3 comprises 17 residues. The trim removed 7 bases at V and 3 bases at J, leaving 17 bases unmatched.